This T cell receptor beta chain derives from a study of shared clonotypes between healthy human individuals. Only CD45RO-negative cells positively selected for CCR7 counted as naive CD8 cells, so terminally differentiated effector memory CD45RA+ cells were excluded. None of the donors, who were healthy HIV-negative adults, had recently had acute infections or vaccinations. This clone was counted once. The antigen remains undetermined. The study, taken as a whole, reports: Naive subsets typically showed greater estimated richness than memory subsets.

The assay was immunoSEQ multiplex PCR, and TCRdb's table has in-frame clones only and misses some. Counted here are roughly 650,000 clones, about 96% occurring once; the ten biggest clones make up approximately 0.1%. Sequencing was done on a sample of naive CD8+ T cells sorted from blood. This clonotype was obtained from a woman aged 25 to 45 in good health.

For the CDR3, the DNA is TGTGCCAGCAGTCAACAGGGGGCCCGGCGGGGCACTGAAGCTTTCTTT. It yields the protein CASSQQGARRGTEAFF. The chain joins TRBV25-1 to TRBJ1-1, with 9 nucleotides matching TRBD1. The CDR3 runs 16 residues. J was trimmed by 4 bases and V by 5 bases; bases with no gene match: 11. Germline V CDR1 and CDR2: MGHDK, SYGVNS.